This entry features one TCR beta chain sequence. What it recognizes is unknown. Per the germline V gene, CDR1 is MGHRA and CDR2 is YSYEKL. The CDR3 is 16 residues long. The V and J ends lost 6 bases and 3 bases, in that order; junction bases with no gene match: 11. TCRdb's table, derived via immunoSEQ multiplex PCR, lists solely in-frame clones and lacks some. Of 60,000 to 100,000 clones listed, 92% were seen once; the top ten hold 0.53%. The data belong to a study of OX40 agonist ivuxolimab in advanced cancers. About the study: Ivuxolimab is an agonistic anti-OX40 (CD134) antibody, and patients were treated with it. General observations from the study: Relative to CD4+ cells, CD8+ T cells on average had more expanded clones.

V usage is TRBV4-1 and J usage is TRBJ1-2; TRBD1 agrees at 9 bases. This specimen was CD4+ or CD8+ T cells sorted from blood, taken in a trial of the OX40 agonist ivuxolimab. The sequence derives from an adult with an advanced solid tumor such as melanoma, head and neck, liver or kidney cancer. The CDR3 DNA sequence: TGCGCCAGCAGGAAGATCGGGACAGGGAGAGACTATGGCTACACCTTC. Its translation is CASRKIGTGRDYGYTF.